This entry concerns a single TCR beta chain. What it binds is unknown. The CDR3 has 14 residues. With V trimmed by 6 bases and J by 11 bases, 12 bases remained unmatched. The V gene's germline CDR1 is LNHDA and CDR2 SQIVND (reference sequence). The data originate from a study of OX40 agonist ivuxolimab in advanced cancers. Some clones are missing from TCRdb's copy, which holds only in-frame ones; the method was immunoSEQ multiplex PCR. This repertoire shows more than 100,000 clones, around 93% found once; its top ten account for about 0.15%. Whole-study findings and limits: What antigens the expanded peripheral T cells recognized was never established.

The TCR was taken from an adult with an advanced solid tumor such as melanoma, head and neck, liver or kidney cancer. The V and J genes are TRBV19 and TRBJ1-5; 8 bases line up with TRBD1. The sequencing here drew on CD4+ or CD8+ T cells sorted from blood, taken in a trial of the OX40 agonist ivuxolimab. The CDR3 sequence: CASSPTGAERSQHF. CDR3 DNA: TGTGCCAGTAGCCCGACAGGGGCTGAACGTTCCCAGCATTTT.